A single sample is the source of the 24 T cell receptor beta chains below, sequenced in a study of human T cells and chemical hapten exposure (dated by TCRdb to about 2021). This specimen's time point label, interpreted: pre-sensitization, week 0. The sample's treatment or condition, from its label and the paper: therapeutic diphenylcyclopropenone sensitization with weekly scalp DPC. The library relied on RACE. Sequencing was performed on a NextSeq 500. TCRdb passed the public sequencing reads through fastp at Q25 and MiXCR, retaining productive beta sequences. Each record represents a unique CDR3 protein, reported with the most common genes and DNA among its rows. The sample data list roughly 260,000 distinct CDR3 sequences, and about 9% of these were observed just once. Clones ranked in the top ten supply approximately 2.2% of the sample. The sequencing here drew on whole blood, taken in connection with sensitization to the hapten diphenylcyclopropenone (DPC). These receptors originate from a woman in her forties with alopecia areata. Some clones in this sample may be carry-over from other donors' samples.

This clonotype has more than one count but fewer than ten. The genes are TRBV12-3 or TRBV12-4 and TRBJ2-1; 12 bases agree with TRBD2. V lost 4 bases and J lost 4; bases outside the gene matches: 5. The length of the CDR3 is 16 residues. The CDR3 DNA is TGTGCCAGCAGTTCGACTAGCGGGAGTTCTTACAATGAGCAGTTCTTC. This gives the protein CASSSTSGSSYNEQFF.

As for this clonotype: A read error may produce the germline difference seen at one junction end. V gene TRBV4-1 combines with J gene TRBJ2-1, with 12 bases aligning to TRBD2. In germline, CDR1 is MGHRA, CDR2 YSYEKL. CDR3 length equals 19 residues. The CDR3 coding sequence is TGCGTCAGCAGCCGTCACCCGGAGACTAGCGGGAGCTCCTACAATGAGCAGTTCTTC. The encoded protein is CVSSRHPETSGSSYNEQFF.

Many counts were recorded for this clonotype. The CDR3 DNA reads TGTGCCAGCAGTTTCAGCAGGGTAGGCGGCTACACCTTC. As protein: CASSFSRVGGYTF. This sequence joins TRBV27 and TRBJ1-2, with TRBD1 as a possible D gene (5 bases). The CDR3 loop spans 13 amino acids. V lost 3 bases to trimming and J lost 8 bases, with 13 bases between them. Germline V lookup: CDR1 MNHEY, CDR2 SMNVEV (reference sequence).

This clonotype was detected a few times. CDR3 loop: CASSSQGAPGELFF. CDR3 bases: TGTGCCAGCAGCTCCCAGGGAGCCCCCGGGGAGCTGTTTTTT. The rearrangement joins TRBV7-9 to TRBJ2-2; D could derive from TRBD1 or TRBD2 (5 bases each). The germline V gene has CDR1 SEHNR and CDR2 FQNEAQ (reference sequence). The CDR3 sequence is 14 residues long. V lost 4 bases, J lost 6 bases, and 12 bases lay in between.

This clonotype was counted at least ten times. The chain carries TRBV12-3 or TRBV12-4 and TRBJ2-7, with a possible D match to TRBD2 (5 bases). The CDR3 length is 12 residues. V gave up 6 bases and J gave up 4 bases, with 10 bases separating them. CDR3 nucleotide sequence: TGTGCCAGCAGCTTACTAGGGTACGAGCAGTACTTC. It encodes CASSLLGYEQYF.

The rearrangement uses TRBV5-8 and TRBJ1-5; 7 positions agree with TRBD1. Germline lookup yields CDR1 SGHTS and CDR2 YDEGEE. The CDR3 runs 16 residues. The V and J ends lost 4 bases and 5 bases, in that order; junction bases with no gene match: 12. The CDR3 reads CASSPARQGIYQPQHF. The CDR3 region has the DNA TGTGCCAGCAGCCCCGCCCGACAGGGTATATATCAGCCCCAGCATTTT.

This clonotype was seen many times. V usage is TRBV7-8 and J usage is TRBJ1-5; D gene uncertain. The V end lost 6 bases, the J end lost 2 bases, and 8 bases lay between the germline ends. Germline values: CDR1 SGHVS, CDR2 FQNEAQ. The CDR3 spans 13 residues. The CDR3 here is CASSLARNQPQHF. The CDR3 coding sequence is TGTGCCAGCAGTTTGGCACGCAATCAGCCCCAGCATTTT.

This sequence joins TRBV3-1 and TRBJ2-1, with D uncertain. Trimming stripped 0 bases from V and 6 bases from J, with 6 bases between. CDR3 length: 13 residues. The germline V gene encodes CDR1 LGHDT and CDR2 YNNKEL (reference sequence). The CDR3 spells CASSQEDPNEQFF. CDR3 DNA sequence: TGTGCCAGCAGCCAAGAAGATCCCAATGAGCAGTTCTTC.

The V and J genes are TRBV20-1 and TRBJ1-5; D remains ambiguous. Trimming stripped 0 bases from V and 3 bases from J, with 9 bases between. The CDR3 covers 14 residues. The germline gives CDR1 DFQATT, CDR2 SNEGSKA (reference sequence). DNA of the CDR3: TGCAGTGCTAGAGATACCAGTTCCAATCAGCCCCAGCATTTT. It is translated as CSARDTSSNQPQHF.

This sequence joins TRBV29-1 and TRBJ2-3, with 10 bases identical to TRBD1. Germline V gene sequence: CDR1 SQVTM, CDR2 ANQGSEA. This CDR3 contains 14 residues. J gave up 6 bases and V 6 bases, and 9 bases lay outside the gene matches. CDR3 sequence (DNA): TGCAGCGTACGGGGGACAGGGGTAACGGATACGCAGTATTTT. Its protein product is CSVRGTGVTDTQYF.

This clonotype was seen more than once but under ten times. The V call is TRBV7-2, the J call TRBJ1-5; D is ambiguous. The CDR3 is 13 residues long. V lost 3 bases and J 7 bases, leaving 10 bases between the germline ends. Germline V gene sequence: CDR1 SGHTA, CDR2 FQGNSA. The CDR3 DNA is TGTGCCAGCAGCTTGGGCCCGACCCAGCCCCAGCATTTT. Residues: CASSLGPTQPQHF. Combining the CDR3 with reference TRBV7-2 and TRBJ1-5 gives the whole variable domain GAGVSQSPSNKVTEKGKDVELRCDPISGHTALYWYRQSLGQGLEFLIYFQGNSAPDKSGLPSDRFSAERTGGSVSTLTIQRTQQEDSAVYLCASSLGPTQPQHFGDGTRLSIL.

The CDR3 reads CASSQGPLQGIPYEQYF. CDR3 coding DNA: TGTGCCAGCAGCCAAGGCCCCCTACAGGGGATACCCTACGAGCAGTACTTC. The chain carries TRBV3-1 and TRBJ2-7, with TRBD1 identical over 7 bases. In germline, CDR1 is LGHDT, CDR2 YNNKEL (reference sequence). V lost 1 base, J lost 2 bases, and 11 bases stayed unmatched. The CDR3 extends over 17 amino acids.

The chain has TRBV7-9 and TRBJ2-3, with D uncertain. CDR3 length: 13 residues. Germline CDR1 is SEHNR and CDR2 is FQNEAQ (reference sequence). Trimming took 7 bases from V and 2 from J, leaving 10 bases between them. CDR3 residues: CASTLASTDTQYF. In DNA form, the CDR3 reads TGTGCCAGCACCCTTGCCTCCACAGATACGCAGTATTTT.

The chain combines TRBV25-1 with TRBJ2-1; D not certain. The length of the CDR3 is 11 residues. Between the trimmed V and J ends, which lost 1 base and 10 bases, there was a span of 5 bases. Germline CDR1 is MGHDK and CDR2 is SYGVNS. The CDR3 region has the DNA TGTGCCAGCAGTGAATCACAGGAGCAGTTCTTC. Its protein is CASSESQEQFF.

This clonotype was counted at least ten times. The genes are TRBV28 and TRBJ2-1; D might be TRBD1 or TRBD2, each matching 6 bases. V was trimmed by 6 bases and J by 6 bases, leaving 18 bases between them. The CDR3 extends over 15 amino acids. In germline, CDR1 is MDHEN, CDR2 SYDVKM. The DNA for the CDR3 is TGTGCCAGCAGAACAGGGATTCTCGGGAGCAATGAGCAGTTCTTC. It translates to CASRTGILGSNEQFF.

This clonotype was observed many times. The chain employs TRBV5-1 and TRBJ2-7; D is possibly TRBD1 (5 bases). Trimming removed 4 bases at V and 3 bases at J, with 8 bases between. This CDR3 contains 12 residues. Germline CDR1 and CDR2: SGHRS and YFSETQ. CDR3 coding DNA: TGCGCCAGCAGCCTGGACAACTACGAGCAGTACTTC. Translated, it gives CASSLDNYEQYF.

This clonotype was recorded at least ten times. The CDR3 is CASSLRGRGEAFF. Here the CDR3 DNA reads TGTGCCAGCAGCTTAAGGGGGAGAGGAGAAGCTTTCTTT. This rearrangement joins TRBV7-2 to TRBJ1-1, with D perhaps matching TRBD1 (6 bases). Germline CDR1 SGHTA, CDR2 FQGNSA. This CDR3 contains 13 residues. The V gene lost 2 bases and the J gene lost 8 bases, with 12 bases spanning the gap. Together with reference TRBV7-2 and TRBJ1-1, the CDR3 gives the full variable domain: GAGVSQSPSNKVTEKGKDVELRCDPISGHTALYWYRQSLGQGLEFLIYFQGNSAPDKSGLPSDRFSAERTGGSVSTLTIQRTQQEDSAVYLCASSLRGRGEAFFGQGTRLTVV.

The J gene is TRBJ2-5, the V gene TRBV28; D perhaps matches TRBD2 (5 bases). Germline assignment: CDR1 MDHEN and CDR2 SYDVKM. V was shortened by 5 bases and J by 4 bases, with 17 bases between the two germline ends. The CDR3 has 15 residues. The CDR3 DNA follows: TGTGCCAGCAGTCCTCGGCGGGCTAGGGCAGAGACCCAGTACTTC. Translation: CASSPRRARAETQYF. The full variable domain, in which reference TRBV28 and TRBJ2-5 provide the parts outside the CDR3, is DVKVTQSSRYLVKRTGEKVFLECVQDMDHENMFWYRQDPGLGLRLIYFSYDVKMKEKGDIPEGYSVSREKKERFSLILESASTNQTSMYLCASSPRRARAETQYFGPGTRLLVL.

The J gene is TRBJ1-6, the V gene TRBV20-1; the D gene is possibly TRBD1 (5 bases). Germline CDR1 DFQATT, CDR2 SNEGSKA (reference sequence). The CDR3 runs 12 residues. V lost 7 bases and J 10 bases, leaving 14 bases between the germline ends. The DNA for the CDR3 is TGCAGTGTCGCCCCAGGGTCATCACCCCTCCACTTT. It encodes CSVAPGSSPLHF.

This clonotype was counted a few times. This CDR3 is CSARDGTGTYEQYF. CDR3 DNA sequence: TGCAGTGCTAGAGATGGGACAGGGACCTACGAGCAGTACTTC. The gene calls are TRBV20-1 and TRBJ2-7, with 9 bases aligning to TRBD1. The CDR3 is 14 amino acids. Losses at the gene ends were 0 bases for V and 2 bases for J; bases not matched to a gene: 2. CDR1 DFQATT and CDR2 SNEGSKA come from the germline V gene (reference sequence).

Only one count was recorded for this clonotype. A much larger clone differs by one base, so this may be a read error. The rearrangement links TRBV7-2 to TRBJ2-5; D not certain. V was trimmed by 0 bases and J by 4 bases, leaving 9 bases between them. This CDR3 region has 14 residues. Per the germline V gene, CDR1 is SGHTA and CDR2 is FQGNSA. The CDR3 is CASSLAVRRETQYF. The DNA for the CDR3 is TGTGCCAGCAGCTTAGCGGTGAGGCGAGAGACCCAGTACTTC. The full variable domain, in which reference TRBV7-2 and TRBJ2-5 provide the parts outside the CDR3, is GAGVSQSPSNKVTEKGKDVELRCDPISGHTALYWYRQSLGQGLEFLIYFQGNSAPDKSGLPSDRFSAERTGGSVSTLTIQRTQQEDSAVYLCASSLAVRRETQYFGPGTRLLVL.

This clonotype was counted between two and nine times. V and J are TRBV20-1 and TRBJ2-3, with D possibly matching TRBD2 (5 bases). The CDR3 loop spans 14 amino acids. In germline, CDR1 is DFQATT, CDR2 SNEGSKA (reference sequence). The ends were cut back, 3 bases at V and 2 bases at J, with 12 bases in the middle. CDR3 loop: CSARLLVDTDTQYF. In DNA form, the CDR3 reads TGCAGTGCTAGGTTACTAGTTGACACAGATACGCAGTATTTT.

This clonotype came up a few times. The chain links TRBV27 to TRBJ2-2, with 11 bases matching TRBD2. The CDR3 covers 16 residues. V gave up 5 bases and J gave up 6 bases; unmatched junction bases: 8. Germline CDR1 is MNHEY and CDR2 is SMNVEV (reference sequence). In DNA form, the CDR3 reads TGTGCCAGCAGTCAATCACTAGCGGGAGCTTCCGGGGAGCTGTTTTTT. Translating gives CASSQSLAGASGELFF.

Only a few counts were recorded for this clonotype. This rearrangement joins TRBV25-1 to TRBJ2-5; 10 nucleotides align to TRBD2. The J segment lost 4 bases and the V segment lost 6 bases, leaving 8 bases of the junction unmatched. Germline CDR1 and CDR2: MGHDK and SYGVNS. The CDR3 has 15 residues. The CDR3, as DNA: TGTGCCAGCAGCCTACTGACTAGCGGGTCAGAGACCCAGTACTTC. Its protein is CASSLLTSGSETQYF.